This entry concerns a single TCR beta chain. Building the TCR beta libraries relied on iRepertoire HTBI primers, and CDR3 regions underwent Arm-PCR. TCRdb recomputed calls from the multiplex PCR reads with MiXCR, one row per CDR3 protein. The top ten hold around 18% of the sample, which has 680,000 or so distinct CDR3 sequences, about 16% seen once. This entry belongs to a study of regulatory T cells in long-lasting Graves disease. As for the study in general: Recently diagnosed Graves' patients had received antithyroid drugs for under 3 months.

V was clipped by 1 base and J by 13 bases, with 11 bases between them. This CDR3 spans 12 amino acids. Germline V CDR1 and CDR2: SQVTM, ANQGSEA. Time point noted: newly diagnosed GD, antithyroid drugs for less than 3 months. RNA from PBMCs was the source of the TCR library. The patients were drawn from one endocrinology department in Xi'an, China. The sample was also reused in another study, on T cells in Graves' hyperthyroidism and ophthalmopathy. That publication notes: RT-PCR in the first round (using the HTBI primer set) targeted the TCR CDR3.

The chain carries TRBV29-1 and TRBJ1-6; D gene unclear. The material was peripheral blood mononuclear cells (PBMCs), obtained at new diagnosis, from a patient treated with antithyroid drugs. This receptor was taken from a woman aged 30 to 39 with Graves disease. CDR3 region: CSVEAPGQPLHF. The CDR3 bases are TGCAGCGTTGAAGCTCCCGGCCAGCCCCTCCACTTT.